This T cell receptor (beta chain) was recovered during a study of T cell repertoires in cytomegalovirus infection. The overall study: CMV infection together with matching HLA type was indicated by public TCR beta signatures.

Germline V gene sequence: CDR1 MNHNY, CDR2 SVGAGI (reference sequence). V shed 7 bases and J shed 0 bases, with 19 bases lying between them. This CDR3 comprises 18 residues. One entry per CDR3 protein, called by TCRdb with MiXCR from the reads. The sample carries hundreds of thousands of distinct CDR3 sequences, roughly a third recorded once. Turning to this clonotype: Its antigen is not identified.

The chain combines TRBV6-6 with TRBJ2-6; either TRBD1 or TRBD2 may supply D (5 bases each). The sequence was obtained from a human donor in good health (CMV status not recorded). Some clones in this sample may be carry-over from other donors' samples. This sample comprised cultured PBMCs, obtained from culture after CMV antigen stimulation. The CDR3 coding sequence is TGTGCCAGCAACAGCCCGGGGACGGATAGCTCTGGGGCCAACGTCCTGACTTTC. It codes for CASNSPGTDSSGANVLTF.